A single sample gave rise to the 25 T cell receptor beta chains below, sequenced in a study of PD-1 blockade in classical Hodgkin lymphoma. Produced via immunoSEQ multiplex PCR; TCRdb's table is partial and in-frame only. The sample carries about 100,000 clones, roughly nine tenths recorded once. All the patients suffered relapse after autologous stem cell transplantation, and brentuximab vedotin exposure differed. The sequencing here drew on peripheral blood mononuclear cells (PBMCs), taken before the second cycle of nivolumab. The receptors here all came from a human donor with classical Hodgkin lymphoma.

V is TRBV18 and J is TRBJ2-5; D is undetermined. This CDR3 region has 14 residues. Trimming shortened V by 6 bases and J by 2 bases, and 13 bases separated the two germline ends. Looked up from germline, CDR1 is KGHSH and CDR2 is LQKENI. The chain's CDR3 is CASSLGSYQETQYF. CDR3 coding DNA: TGTGCCAGCTCGCTCGGGTCCTATCAAGAGACCCAGTACTTC.

J is TRBJ2-5 and V is TRBV11-2; D unresolved. The CDR3 runs to 14 residues. The ends were cut back, 4 bases at V and 3 bases at J, with 12 bases in the middle. In germline, CDR1 is SGHAT, CDR2 FQNNGV. CDR3 in amino acids: CASSSRRTEETQYF. DNA for the CDR3: TGTGCCAGCAGCTCAAGACGGACGGAAGAGACCCAGTACTTC.

The CDR3, as DNA: TGTGCCAGCAGCTTAGCGGATGTTGTCAGACCAAACACCGGGGAGCTGTTTTTT. Translation gives CASSLADVVRPNTGELFF. This rearrangement joins TRBV7-2 to TRBJ2-2; D remains unclear. Germline V gives CDR1 SGHTA, CDR2 FQGNSA. The CDR3 totals 18 residues. With 0 bases removed from V and 2 bases from J, the gap between germline ends came to 16 bases. Complete variable domain (other parts from reference TRBV7-2 and TRBJ2-2): GAGVSQSPSNKVTEKGKDVELRCDPISGHTALYWYRQSLGQGLEFLIYFQGNSAPDKSGLPSDRFSAERTGGSVSTLTIQRTQQEDSAVYLCASSLADVVRPNTGELFFGEGSRLTVL.

V and J are TRBV19 and TRBJ1-5; 7 bases agree with TRBD1. CDR1 LNHDA and CDR2 SQIVND come from the germline V gene (reference sequence). CDR3 length: 15 residues. Losses at the gene ends were 7 bases for V and 2 bases for J; bases not matched to a gene: 8. CDR3: CASMGTAVGNQPQHF. Written as DNA, the CDR3 is TGTGCCAGTATGGGGACAGCCGTCGGCAATCAGCCCCAGCATTTT.

This chain joins TRBV5-6 and TRBJ2-7, with a weak D call TRBD2 (5 bases). Trimming removed 4 bases from V and 4 bases from J, with 12 bases in between. Germline V gene sequence: CDR1 SGHDT, CDR2 YYEEEE. The CDR3 runs to 13 residues. The DNA of the CDR3 is TGTGCCAGCAGCCCCGGAGGACTGTACGAGCAGTACTTC. This codes for CASSPGGLYEQYF.

This clone was counted between two and nine times. This chain joins TRBV13 and TRBJ2-1; D is unresolved. Germline V gene sequence: CDR1 PRHDT, CDR2 FYEKMQ (reference sequence). Trimming pared 0 bases from V and 4 bases from J, leaving 7 bases between. There are 14 residues in the CDR3. Here the CDR3 DNA reads TGTGCCAGCAGCTTAGGGGCCCAGTACAATGAGCAGTTCTTC. Protein product: CASSLGAQYNEQFF.

For the CDR3, the DNA is TGCGCCAGCAGTCGTGCGGGGGATTATGGCTACACCTTC. Its translation: CASSRAGDYGYTF. The chain employs TRBV5-1 and TRBJ1-2; the D gene is possibly TRBD1 (5 bases). V gave up 5 bases and J gave up 5 bases, with 13 bases separating them. CDR3 size: 13 residues. CDR1 SGHRS and CDR2 YFSETQ come from the germline V gene.

The rearrangement uses TRBV15 and TRBJ1-6; D perhaps matches TRBD1 (6 bases). Germline V CDR1 and CDR2: LNHNV, YYDKDF (reference sequence). V was shortened by 0 bases and J by 6 bases, with 15 bases between the two germline ends. This CDR3 is 17 amino acids long. CDR3 DNA: TGTGCCACCAGCAGAGAAACAGGGAGGAGGTTTAATTCACCCCTCCACTTT. This gives the protein CATSRETGRRFNSPLHF.

This chain uses TRBV5-6 with TRBJ1-4, with TRBD1 as a possible D gene (5 bases). Trimming removed 2 bases from V and 7 bases from J, with 15 bases in between. CDR3 size: 15 residues. CDR1 and CDR2 (germline): SGHDT, YYEEEE. This CDR3 reads CASSFYKGSGEKLFF. In DNA form, the CDR3 reads TGTGCCAGCAGCTTTTACAAGGGGTCAGGTGAAAAACTGTTTTTT.

This clone has just a few counts. V gene TRBV7-9 combines with J gene TRBJ1-2; 8 nucleotides align to TRBD1. Germline-derived CDR1 and CDR2 are SEHNR and FQNEAQ (reference sequence). The CDR3 sequence is 14 residues long. V was pared by 3 bases and J by 7 bases, with 7 bases of the junction left unmatched. The CDR3 DNA reads TGTGCCAGCAGCTTGGGTCCCAGGGGGCTTGGCTACACCTTC. Its translation is CASSLGPRGLGYTF. The full variable domain, rest sourced from reference TRBV7-9 and TRBJ1-2, is DTGVSQNPRHKITKRGQNVTFRCDPISEHNRLYWYRQTLGQGPEFLTYFQNEAQLEKSRLLSDRFSAERPKGSFSTLEIQRTEQGDSAMYLCASSLGPRGLGYTFGSGTRLTVV.

The chain uses TRBV30 and TRBJ2-7, with TRBD1 matching over 12 bases. Losses at the gene ends were 5 bases for V and 5 bases for J; bases not matched to a gene: 13. The CDR3 has 16 residues. The V gene's germline CDR1 is GTSNPN and CDR2 SVGIG (reference sequence). The CDR3 region is CAWSWDRGLGGNEQYF. CDR3 sequence (DNA): TGTGCCTGGTCCTGGGACAGGGGGCTTGGGGGCAACGAGCAGTACTTC.

V gene TRBV29-1 combines with J gene TRBJ2-1; 7 bases agree with TRBD2. V trimming: 4 bases; J trimming: 2 bases; junction bases outside the gene matches: 8. The CDR3 loop spans 15 amino acids. The germline CDR1 and CDR2 sequences are SQVTM and ANQGSEA. CDR3 residues: CSVGGASGPYNEQFF. The CDR3 DNA is TGCAGCGTTGGTGGGGCTAGCGGCCCCTACAATGAGCAGTTCTTC.

The V and J genes are TRBV18 and TRBJ2-7, with a possible D match to TRBD1 (6 bases). Germline assignment: CDR1 KGHSH and CDR2 LQKENI. The ends were cut back, 3 bases at V and 2 bases at J, with 14 bases in the middle. The CDR3 spans 15 residues. In DNA, the CDR3 is TGTGCCAGCTCACCTCTAAACAGGGATCCCTACGAGCAGTACTTC. Its protein is CASSPLNRDPYEQYF.

The CDR3 region has the DNA TGTGCCAGCAGTCTGAGCAGAGGCGAGCAGTACTTC. Its protein is CASSLSRGEQYF. The chain carries TRBV2 and TRBJ2-7; D unclear. Trimming removed 5 bases from V and 6 bases from J, with 11 bases in between. From germline, CDR1 is SNHLY and CDR2 FYNNEI. The CDR3 is made up of 12 amino acids. The full variable domain, with the rest looked up from reference TRBV2 and TRBJ2-7, is EPEVTQTPSHQVTQMGQEVILRCVPISNHLYFYWYRQILGQKVEFLVSFYNNEISEKSEIFDDQFSVERPDGSNFTLKIRSTKLEDSAMYFCASSLSRGEQYFGPGTRLTVT.

The chain links TRBV28 to TRBJ1-4; D is unresolved. The CDR3 runs 13 residues. V lost 5 bases and J lost 4, with 8 bases in between. From germline, CDR1 is MDHEN and CDR2 SYDVKM. In nucleotides, the CDR3 is TGTGCCAGCAGTCGCCCAAGTAATGAAAAACTGTTTTTT. Protein product: CASSRPSNEKLFF. Drawing the rest from reference TRBV28 and TRBJ1-4, the complete variable domain is DVKVTQSSRYLVKRTGEKVFLECVQDMDHENMFWYRQDPGLGLRLIYFSYDVKMKEKGDIPEGYSVSREKKERFSLILESASTNQTSMYLCASSRPSNEKLFFGSGTQLSVL.

This chain connects TRBV30 to TRBJ1-3; no clear D. Between the trimmed V and J ends, which lost 2 bases and 6 bases, there was a span of 20 bases. Germline assignment: CDR1 GTSNPN and CDR2 SVGIG (reference sequence). The CDR3 totals 16 residues. CDR3 nucleotides: TGTGCCTGGAGTTATTTGGCCTTGGACGGGGAAAACACCATATATTTT. It specifies CAWSYLALDGENTIYF. The entire variable domain, with the rest obtained from reference TRBV30 and TRBJ1-3, is as follows: SQTIHQWPATLVQPVGSPLSLECTVEGTSNPNLYWYRQAAGRGLQLLFYSVGIGQISSEVPQNLSASRPQDRQFILSSKKLLLSDSGFYLCAWSYLALDGENTIYFGEGSWLTVV.

This sequence joins TRBV10-2 and TRBJ2-3; 11 nucleotides match TRBD2. There are 14 residues in the CDR3. The V gene end was trimmed by 10 bases and the J gene end by 3 bases; junction bases not matched to a gene: 6. Germline V gene data show CDR1 as WSHSY and CDR2 as SAAADI. The CDR3 loop is CAILLAGETDTQYF. CDR3 DNA: TGCGCCATCTTACTAGCGGGAGAAACAGATACGCAGTATTTT.

This clone was recorded a few times. V is TRBV5-6 and J is TRBJ1-5; 10 bases agree with TRBD1. This CDR3 spans 15 amino acids. CDR1 and CDR2 (germline): SGHDT, YYEEEE. V lost 4 bases to trimming and J lost 4 bases; unmatched junction nucleotides: 5. The DNA of the CDR3 is TGTGCCAGCAGCGGGGGGACAGGGGCGAATCAGCCCCAGCATTTT. As protein: CASSGGTGANQPQHF.

The J gene is TRBJ1-1, the V gene TRBV6-5, with TRBD1 identical over 7 bases. The CDR3 spans 13 residues. Germline CDR1 MNHEY, CDR2 SVGAGI. The junction had 7 bases not matched to a gene; V was cut back by 8 bases and J by 4 bases. The CDR3 region has the DNA TGTGCCAGCTGGCCGCAGGGGGTCACTGAAGCTTTCTTT. Its translation: CASWPQGVTEAFF.

The V gene is TRBV15, the J gene TRBJ2-7; maybe TRBD1 (5 bases). The germline V and J ends were trimmed by 8 bases and 2 bases, with 10 bases remaining between them. The germline gives CDR1 LNHNV, CDR2 YYDKDF (reference sequence). This CDR3 region has 12 residues. The CDR3 loop reads CATGQDAYEQYF. CDR3 nucleotides: TGTGCCACCGGACAAGACGCCTACGAGCAGTACTTC.

The chain uses TRBV5-4 and TRBJ2-4; D perhaps matches TRBD1 (5 bases). This CDR3 comprises 16 residues. V gave up 4 bases and J gave up 7 bases, with 21 bases separating them. Germline CDR1 SGHNT, CDR2 YYREEE (reference sequence). CDR3 coding DNA: TGTGCCAGCAGCCCCCAAGGGGCAGGGATGGGCAACATTCAGTACTTC. Protein: CASSPQGAGMGNIQYF.

The V gene is TRBV5-1, the J gene TRBJ1-1; tentatively, D is TRBD1 (6 bases). V shed 6 bases and J shed 0 bases, with 15 bases lying between them. Looked up from germline, CDR1 is SGHRS and CDR2 is YFSETQ. The CDR3 totals 15 residues. CDR3 in DNA: TGCGCCAGCAAAGGGGGGGGTTTTGTGAACACTGAAGCTTTCTTT. Amino acid sequence: CASKGGGFVNTEAFF.

This clone was found a few times. The gene calls are TRBV30 and TRBJ1-2; D ambiguous. Looked up from germline, CDR1 is GTSNPN and CDR2 is SVGIG (reference sequence). The CDR3 is 13 residues long. Trimming left V 1 base short and J 8 bases short, with 14 bases between. The CDR3 nucleotides are TGTGCCTGGAGTGATACTGGTCTCGAGGGCTACACCTTC. It is translated as CAWSDTGLEGYTF. The full variable domain, in which reference TRBV30 and TRBJ1-2 provide the parts outside the CDR3, is SQTIHQWPATLVQPVGSPLSLECTVEGTSNPNLYWYRQAAGRGLQLLFYSVGIGQISSEVPQNLSASRPQDRQFILSSKKLLLSDSGFYLCAWSDTGLEGYTFGSGTRLTVV.

J is TRBJ1-5 and V is TRBV19, with 7 nucleotides matching TRBD1. The CDR3 has 16 residues. The junction had 7 bases not matched to a gene; V was cut back by 3 bases and J by 2 bases. Germline CDR1 reads LNHDA; CDR2 reads SQIVND (reference sequence). In DNA form, the CDR3 reads TGTGCCAGTAGTATTCCGAACAGGGGTGGCAATCAGCCCCAGCATTTT. Translated, it gives CASSIPNRGGNQPQHF.

The genes are TRBV30 and TRBJ2-5; 8 nucleotides line up with TRBD2. Germline lookup yields CDR1 GTSNPN and CDR2 SVGIG (reference sequence). This CDR3 is built from 16 residues. V shed 6 bases, J shed 2 bases, and the junction held 14 bases outside the gene matches. The CDR3 protein is CACKGGAGGPQETQYF. The CDR3 DNA sequence: TGTGCCTGCAAGGGGGGGGCGGGAGGCCCACAAGAGACCCAGTACTTC.